Below are 9 T cell receptor beta chains sequenced from a single sample in a study of T cells in Graves' hyperthyroidism and ophthalmopathy. Amplification targeted TCR beta CDR3 regions from RNA transcripts. An initial round of RT-PCR targeting the TCR CDR3 relied on the HTBI primer set. TCRdb analysed the multiplex PCR reads with MiXCR anew, one entry per CDR3 protein. The data hold about 550,000 distinct CDR3 sequences, with 20% observed a single time. The specimen was blood. All receptors derive from a man younger than 35 with Graves' hyperthyroidism.

This clonotype was seen more than once but under ten times. V gene TRBV6-5 combines with J gene TRBJ2-2; 8 positions match TRBD1. This CDR3 is built from 14 residues. Trimming took 2 bases from V and 9 from J; bases not matched to a gene: 5. Germline-derived CDR1 and CDR2 are MNHEY and SVGAGI. The CDR3 protein is CASSYPDRGRELFF. The CDR3, as DNA: TGTGCCAGCAGTTACCCAGACAGGGGCCGGGAGCTGTTTTTT.

This clonotype was found many times. This chain connects TRBV9 to TRBJ2-2; 7 bases are shared with TRBD1. The CDR3 covers 13 residues. V was clipped by 3 bases and J by 5 bases; unmatched bases: 1. CDR1 and CDR2 from the germline V gene are SGDLS and YYNGEE. The CDR3 DNA follows: TGTGCCAGCAGCGGGACAGGTACCGGGGAGCTGTTTTTT. Its protein product is CASSGTGTGELFF. The entire variable domain, with the rest obtained from reference TRBV9 and TRBJ2-2, is as follows: DSGVTQTPKHLITATGQRVTLRCSPRSGDLSVYWYQQSLDQGLQFLIQYYNGEERAKGNILERFSAQQFPDLHSELNLSSLELGDSALYFCASSGTGTGELFFGEGSRLTVL.

V is TRBV28 and J is TRBJ1-2; possibly TRBD1 for D (6 bases). The germline gives CDR1 MDHEN, CDR2 SYDVKM. This CDR3 region has 12 residues. Trimming took 9 bases from V and 4 from J, leaving 12 bases between them. The CDR3 DNA is TGTGCCAGTTACGGACAGAGCTATGGCTACACCTTC. It encodes CASYGQSYGYTF.

The chain has TRBV14 and TRBJ2-5, with D perhaps assigned TRBD1 or TRBD2 (5 bases each). Germline V gene data show CDR1 as SGHDN and CDR2 as FVKESK. Trimming cost V 3 bases and J 4 bases, with 12 bases left between them. The CDR3 length is 14 residues. Here the CDR3 DNA reads TGTGCCAGCAGCCAGGGGACCCTGGGAGAGACCCAGTACTTC. It encodes CASSQGTLGETQYF.

This clonotype has at least ten counts. The chain links TRBV28 to TRBJ1-1; D not resolved. From germline, CDR1 is MDHEN and CDR2 SYDVKM. Trimming removed 5 bases from V and 0 bases from J, with 7 bases in between. The CDR3 loop spans 13 amino acids. CDR3: CASSPALNTEAFF. CDR3 DNA: TGTGCCAGCAGTCCAGCCTTGAACACTGAAGCTTTCTTT.

The chain is built from TRBV4-1 and TRBJ2-7; the D gene is possibly TRBD2 (6 bases). V lost 3 bases and J lost 0, with 9 bases in between. This CDR3 comprises 14 residues. CDR1 MGHRA and CDR2 YSYEKL come from the germline V gene. The CDR3 bases are TGCGCCAGCAGCCACAGGACTAACTCCTACGAGCAGTACTTC. Protein sequence: CASSHRTNSYEQYF.

This clonotype was recorded at least ten times. This chain uses TRBV20-1 with TRBJ1-1, with D possibly TRBD1 on 5 matching bases. CDR1 is DFQATT, CDR2 SNEGSKA, per germline (reference sequence). This CDR3 is 13 amino acids long. With 1 base removed from V and 7 bases from J, the gap between germline ends came to 13 bases. The CDR3 nucleotides read TGCAGTGCTAGAGGGACACAGTCCCTTGAAGCTTTCTTT. Its translation is CSARGTQSLEAFF.

This clonotype was picked up many times. This sequence joins TRBV15 and TRBJ1-1; D gene unclear. The V end lost 0 bases, the J end lost 4 bases, and 15 bases lay between the germline ends. CDR1 and CDR2 (germline): LNHNV, YYDKDF (reference sequence). This CDR3 contains 16 residues. The CDR3 region is CATSRDRLFSSTEAFF. The CDR3 DNA follows: TGTGCCACCAGCAGAGACAGACTTTTTTCAAGCACTGAAGCTTTCTTT.

In this sample, this clonotype turned up a few times. This chain joins TRBV28 and TRBJ2-5; 8 nucleotides line up with TRBD1. This CDR3 comprises 13 residues. The J segment lost 4 bases and the V segment lost 6 bases, leaving 4 bases of the junction unmatched. Per germline, CDR1 MDHEN and CDR2 SYDVKM. The CDR3 is CASRAGGAETQYF. The CDR3 DNA is TGTGCCAGCAGAGCAGGGGGCGCAGAGACCCAGTACTTC.